This T cell receptor (beta chain) was found in a study of cytomegalovirus exposure and HLA in healthy donors. V was clipped by 0 bases and J by 4 bases, with 3 bases between them. The CDR3 sequence is 12 residues long. Germline V gene data show CDR1 as SGDLS and CDR2 as YYNGEE. The method was immunoSEQ multiplex PCR; TCRdb's version includes in-frame clones alone and lacks a portion of them. Among about 250,000 clones, roughly 87% were seen once, and the ten largest hold approximately 12%. This receptor was taken from a man aged 18 to 30 in good health and CMV-seropositive. Sequenced input: PBMCs. The chain carries TRBV9 and TRBJ2-3, with D unclear. The CDR3 DNA sequence: TGTGCCAGCAGCGTAGCCTCAGATACGCAGTATTTT. Amino acid sequence: CASSVASDTQYF.